One and the same sample provided the 9 T cell receptor beta chains below, sequenced in a study of shared clonotypes between healthy human individuals. Naive CD8 cells comprised CD45RO-negative, CCR7-positively selected cells, excluding terminally differentiated effector memory CD45RA+ cells. The assay was immunoSEQ multiplex PCR, and TCRdb's table has in-frame clones only and misses some. The sample comprises some 2,000,000 clones, roughly 94% of which are singletons, and 0.9% to 1.3% rests with the top ten. Sequencing was done on a sample of naive CD8+ T cells sorted from blood. The receptors come from a man between 18 and 35 years old in good health.

This rearrangement joins TRBV7-9 to TRBJ1-1; TRBD1 matches at 11 bases. J lost 3 bases, V lost 5 bases, and 11 bases had no gene match. The germline gives CDR1 SEHNR, CDR2 FQNEAQ (reference sequence). This CDR3 comprises 17 residues. CDR3: CASSLGTGGGSDTEAFF. DNA for the CDR3: TGTGCCAGCAGCCTAGGGACAGGGGGAGGGAGCGACACTGAAGCTTTCTTT.

The chain is built from TRBV11-2 and TRBJ2-1, with a possible D match to TRBD1 (6 bases). The CDR3 consists of 14 residues. V was trimmed by 6 bases and J by 0 bases, leaving 9 bases between them. CDR1 SGHAT and CDR2 FQNNGV come from the germline V gene. DNA of the CDR3: TGTGCCAGCAGAGGGGGTTACTCCTACAATGAGCAGTTCTTC. Amino acid sequence: CASRGGYSYNEQFF.

J is TRBJ2-7 and V is TRBV2, with 9 bases identical to TRBD2. The CDR3 totals 15 residues. From germline, CDR1 is SNHLY and CDR2 FYNNEI. V lost 2 bases, J lost 5 bases, and 7 bases stayed unmatched. The CDR3 DNA is TGTGCCAGCAGTGAATCCGTCGGGACTAGCAACGAGCAGTACTTC. Its translation: CASSESVGTSNEQYF.

This sequence joins TRBV6-1 and TRBJ2-3; 11 bases fit TRBD2. Looked up from germline, CDR1 is MNHNS and CDR2 is SASEGT. The CDR3 is 17 amino acids. The junction had 6 bases not matched to a gene; V was cut back by 4 bases and J by 0 bases. Here the CDR3 DNA reads TGTGCCAGCAGTGCCTCGACTAGCGGGATTAGCACAGATACGCAGTATTTT. The encoded protein is CASSASTSGISTDTQYF.

The gene calls are TRBV13 and TRBJ2-7; the match to TRBD1 covers 7 bases. Losses at the gene ends were 4 bases for V and 2 bases for J; bases not matched to a gene: 8. The CDR3 consists of 15 residues. CDR1 and CDR2 from the germline V gene are PRHDT and FYEKMQ (reference sequence). CDR3 DNA: TGTGCCAGCAGCTCAACGACAGGGCAAGCCTACGAGCAGTACTTC. Its translation: CASSSTTGQAYEQYF.

V and J are TRBV20-1 and TRBJ2-1; D is unclear. Per the germline V gene, CDR1 is DFQATT and CDR2 is SNEGSKA (reference sequence). V lost 3 bases to trimming and J lost 6 bases, with 6 bases between them. The CDR3 runs 11 residues. CDR3 nucleotides: TGCAGTGCTAGTTGGCCCAATGAGCAGTTCTTC. This codes for CSASWPNEQFF.

The J gene is TRBJ2-7, the V gene TRBV10-2, with D tentatively TRBD2 (6 bases). The CDR3 is 14 residues long. From germline, CDR1 is WSHSY and CDR2 SAAADI. Between the trimmed V and J ends, which lost 4 bases and 4 bases, there was a span of 14 bases. The CDR3 loop reads CASSGMDGTYEQYF. For the CDR3, the DNA is TGCGCCAGCAGTGGGATGGACGGGACTTACGAGCAGTACTTC.

This clone was seen just once. The V and J genes are TRBV12-5 and TRBJ1-5; a weak D match, TRBD1 (5 bases). This CDR3 has 16 residues. CDR1 LGHNT and CDR2 FRNRAP come from the germline V gene. V lost 6 bases to trimming and J lost 3 bases, with 18 bases between them. CDR3 loop: CASGPPRIGANQPQHF. The CDR3 nucleotides read TGTGCTAGTGGGCCTCCGCGGATTGGGGCCAATCAGCCCCAGCATTTT.

The CDR3 DNA reads as TGCAGCGGGATACCAGAGGGGGCAGGGGAGACCCAGTACTTC. It is translated as CSGIPEGAGETQYF. The chain joins TRBV29-1 to TRBJ2-5; 7 nucleotides agree with TRBD1. The CDR3 totals 14 residues. The V gene's germline CDR1 is SQVTM and CDR2 ANQGSEA. The trim removed 7 bases at V and 5 bases at J, leaving 13 bases unmatched.